This T cell receptor beta chain was recovered during a study of early T cells in non-severe SARS-CoV-2 infection. TCRdb re-derived calls from the 5' RACE reads in MiXCR, one entry per CDR3 protein. The profile covers about 68,000 distinct CDR3 sequences, with roughly a tenth appearing a single time and around 5.8% taken by the ten largest. This clonotype has a handful of counts. Sequenced input: whole blood. The receptor's source is an adult who was a healthcare worker with PCR-confirmed SARS-CoV-2 infection or an uninfected control (not recorded which).

CDR3: CASSFVPGTEAFF. Written as DNA, the CDR3 is TGTGCCAGCAGTTTCGTCCCGGGGACTGAAGCTTTCTTT. V gene TRBV28 combines with J gene TRBJ1-1; no reliable D call. Trimming cost V 3 bases and J 5 bases, with 10 bases left between them. The CDR3 is 13 residues long. The germline V gene encodes CDR1 MDHEN and CDR2 SYDVKM.